This TCR beta chain was recorded in a study of T cells in Graves' hyperthyroidism and ophthalmopathy. Whole-study findings and limits: Blood samples included most of the expanded thyroid clonotypes exceeding 0.001.

The sample holds many counts of this clonotype. As yet, its antigen is unknown. TCR beta CDR3 region amplification was performed from RNA transcripts. Primed by the HTBI set, a first-round RT-PCR was run on the TCR CDR3. TCRdb ran MiXCR on the multiplex PCR reads and lists one entry per CDR3 protein. The table has fewer than 700,000 distinct CDR3 sequences, roughly 17% seen once. The length of the CDR3 is 14 residues. V was trimmed by 6 bases and J by 0 bases, leaving 11 bases between them. This sequence joins TRBV12-3 or TRBV12-4 and TRBJ1-1, with D possibly matching TRBD1 (5 bases). Sample: blood. The receptor was isolated from a woman between 18 and 29 years old with Graves' ophthalmopathy. The CDR3: CASRAGTLNTEAFF. DNA for the CDR3: TGTGCCAGCAGGGCCGGGACGTTGAACACTGAAGCTTTCTTT.